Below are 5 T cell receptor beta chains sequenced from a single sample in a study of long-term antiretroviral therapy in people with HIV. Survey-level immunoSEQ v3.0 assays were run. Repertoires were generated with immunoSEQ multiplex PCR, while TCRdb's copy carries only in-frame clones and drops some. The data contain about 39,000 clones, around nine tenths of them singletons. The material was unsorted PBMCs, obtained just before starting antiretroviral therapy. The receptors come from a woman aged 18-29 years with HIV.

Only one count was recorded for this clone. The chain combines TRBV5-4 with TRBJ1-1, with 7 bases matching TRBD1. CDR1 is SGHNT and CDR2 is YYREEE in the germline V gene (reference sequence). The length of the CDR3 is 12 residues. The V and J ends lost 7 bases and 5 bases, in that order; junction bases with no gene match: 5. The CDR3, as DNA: TGTGCCAGCCGTACAGGGGCAACTGAAGCTTTCTTT. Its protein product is CASRTGATEAFF.

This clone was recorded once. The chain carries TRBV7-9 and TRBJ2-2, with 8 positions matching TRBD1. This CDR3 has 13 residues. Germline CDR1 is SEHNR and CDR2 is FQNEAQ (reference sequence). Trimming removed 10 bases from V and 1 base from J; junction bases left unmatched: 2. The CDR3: CAIGTGNTGELFF. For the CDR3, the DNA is TGTGCCATAGGGACAGGGAACACCGGGGAGCTGTTTTTT.

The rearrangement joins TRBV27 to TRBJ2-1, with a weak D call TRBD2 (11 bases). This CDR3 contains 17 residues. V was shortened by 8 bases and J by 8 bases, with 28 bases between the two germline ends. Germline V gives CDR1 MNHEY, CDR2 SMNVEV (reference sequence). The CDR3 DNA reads TGTGCCAGCTTCGACAGGGGGCCTAGCGGGAGGATCGATGAGCAGTTCTTC. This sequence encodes CASFDRGPSGRIDEQFF.

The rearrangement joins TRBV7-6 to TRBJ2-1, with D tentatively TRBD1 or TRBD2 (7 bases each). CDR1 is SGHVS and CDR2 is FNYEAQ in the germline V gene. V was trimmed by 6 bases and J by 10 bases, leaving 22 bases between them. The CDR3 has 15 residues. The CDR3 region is CASSQGEVAGTEQFF. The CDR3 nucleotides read TGTGCCAGCAGTCAGGGGGAAGTAGCGGGCACGGAGCAGTTCTTC.

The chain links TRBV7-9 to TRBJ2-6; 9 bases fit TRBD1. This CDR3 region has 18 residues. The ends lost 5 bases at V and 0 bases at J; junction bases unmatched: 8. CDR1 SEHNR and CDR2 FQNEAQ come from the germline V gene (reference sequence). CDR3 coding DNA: TGTGCCAGCAGCCCAGGGACAGGGCAACACTCTGGGGCCAACGTCCTGACTTTC. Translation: CASSPGTGQHSGANVLTF.